The clone carrying this TCR beta chain was counted at least ten times. The antigen remains undetermined. The sample belongs to a study of T cells after yellow fever vaccination. Points from the study as a whole: Few clonotypes appeared in both CD4 and CD8 compartments.

The CDR3 loop spans 15 amino acids. CDR1 and CDR2 (germline): MNHEY, SVGAGI. Deletions cut 0 bases from V and 0 bases from J, with 8 bases between. UMIs were added to TCR cDNA along with a universal primer site when it was made by 5'RACE template switching. Each CDR3 protein gets one entry after TCRdb re-called the 5' RACE reads with MiXCR. The table shows some 110,000 distinct CDR3 sequences, with about 7.2% occurring only once. The sample here was CD4+ T cells sorted from PBMCs, taken around 45 days after the first yellow fever vaccination. The chain combines TRBV6-5 with TRBJ1-2; D call uncertain. The clonotype comes from a man aged 18 to 30 who received the YFV17D yellow fever vaccine. CDR3 sequence (DNA): TGTGCCAGCAGTTACTCGATTCGGACTAACTATGGCTACACCTTC. Translation: CASSYSIRTNYGYTF.